This TCR beta chain was sequenced during a study of T cells after yellow fever vaccination. With 5 bases clipped from V and 4 bases from J, the junction kept 9 bases outside the gene matches. The germline V gene encodes CDR1 SGHTA and CDR2 FQGTGA. The CDR3 is 16 amino acids. This clonotype was counted a few times. MiXCR, applied by TCRdb to the 5' RACE reads, yields one record per CDR3 protein. Among tens of thousands of distinct CDR3 sequences listed, approximately 7% were seen once. The origin of this receptor is a man between 18 and 35 years old who received the YFV17D yellow fever vaccine. This material consisted of CD8+ T cells sorted from PBMCs, taken about 5 days after the first yellow fever vaccination. This sequence joins TRBV7-3 and TRBJ2-2; 8 positions match TRBD1. CDR3 in DNA: TGTGCCAGCAGCAACTTCCAGGGGGCCCCCACCGGGGAGCTGTTTTTT. Its protein product is CASSNFQGAPTGELFF.